This is a list of T cell receptor beta chains from one sample in a study of radiotherapy plus CTLA-4 blockade in lung cancer. Produced via immunoSEQ multiplex PCR; TCRdb's table is partial and in-frame only. The sample records some 41,000 clones, less than 75% being singletons. Sequenced here: peripheral blood, sampled from a patient treated with radiotherapy plus ipilimumab. These receptors all stem from a human donor with non-small cell lung cancer who had a partial response to radiotherapy plus ipilimumab. The CDR3 runs from the conserved cysteine through the conserved F or W. D genes are given only for firm matches. The size entry is marked missing in some rows and otherwise reads once, few, many or a size class.

v_gene: TRBV12-2
len: 19
abundance: -
j_gene: TRBJ2-5
d_gene: -
CDR3aa: CASRFPVVGGEEFGETQYF
CDR3nt: TGTGCAAGTCGCTTCCCGGTAGTGGGGGGGGAGGAGTTTGGAGAGACCCAGTACTTC

v_gene: TRBV25-1
len: 14
abundance: -
j_gene: TRBJ1-6
d_gene: -
CDR3aa: CASSEYRGSSPLHF
CDR3nt: TGTGCCAGCAGTGAATATCGAGGGAGTTCACCCCTCCACTTT

v_gene: TRBV30
len: 15
abundance: -
j_gene: TRBJ1-1
d_gene: -
CDR3aa: CAWMSPRVGGTEAFF
CDR3nt: TGTGCCTGGATGAGTCCCAGGGTAGGAGGGACTGAAGCTTTCTTT

v_gene: TRBV29-1
len: 12
abundance: -
j_gene: TRBJ2-7
d_gene: -
CDR3aa: CSVLRPSSEQYF
CDR3nt: TGCAGCGTGCTCCGACCTAGCTCCGAGCAGTACTTC

v_gene: TRBV25-1
len: 15
abundance: -
j_gene: TRBJ1-2
d_gene: TRBD1
CDR3aa: CASSELSDRGGGYTF
CDR3nt: TGTGCCAGCAGTGAACTTTCGGACAGGGGCGGTGGCTACACCTTC

v_gene: TRBV5-8
len: 13
abundance: -
j_gene: TRBJ2-7
d_gene: TRBD1
CDR3aa: CASSSRQGYEQYF
CDR3nt: TGTGCCAGCAGCTCCCGACAGGGCTACGAGCAGTACTTC

v_gene: TRBV5-1
len: 14
abundance: once
j_gene: TRBJ2-1
d_gene: TRBD1
CDR3aa: CASSSRDRFYEQFF
CDR3nt: TGCGCCAGCAGCTCCCGGGACAGGTTTTATGAGCAGTTCTTC

v_gene: TRBV5-1
len: 14
abundance: once
j_gene: TRBJ1-2
d_gene: -
CDR3aa: CASSLVGADYGYTF
CDR3nt: TGCGCCAGCAGCTTGGTGGGGGCGGACTATGGCTACACCTTC

v_gene: TRBV15
len: 12
abundance: -
j_gene: TRBJ2-7
d_gene: -
CDR3aa: CATSRQNYEQYF
CDR3nt: TGTGCCACCAGCAGACAAAACTACGAGCAGTACTTC

v_gene: TRBV7-2
len: 14
abundance: once
j_gene: TRBJ2-5
d_gene: -
CDR3aa: CASSFKDGAAAQYF
CDR3nt: TGTGCCAGCAGCTTTAAAGACGGAGCGGCGGCCCAGTACTTC